This T cell receptor (beta chain) was obtained from a study of blood T cell repertoires in COVID-19 (dated by TCRdb to 2018 to 2021). Regarding the study in general: Samples covering the acute and convalescent phases of COVID-19 were provided by collaborators in the United States, Italy and Spain. Samples were obtained from the ongoing ImmuneRACE study (first 160 participants) and from some 1,200 subjects provided by 6 global collaborators. The material from the prospective study consisted of cDNA or gDNA derived from T cells, B-cell-depleted T cells, or PBMCs. A de-identified subject ID, COVID-19 status, age in years and sex were almost always included in the sample metadata. Where HLA class I and class II types were available, the types were taken from metadata supplied by the sample provider, not from assay-based typing. Subjects who had been exposed to COVID-19, were actively infected with it, or had recovered from it provided the deeply sampled blood TCRbeta repertoires that made up the dataset. The repertoires were released in a freely available public database intended as a resource for research on the immune response to SARS-CoV-2. Here is what the overall study found, with its caveats: The amount of clinical and demographic metadata varied by source and participant and was provided uncurated.

This clone has just a few counts. Its specific antigen is unknown. Qualities for individual bases were not recorded, and no much larger clone is one base off. Based on the germline V gene, the CDR1 and CDR2 sequences are SGDLS and YYNGEE. Inclusive of the bounding cysteine and phenylalanine, the CDR3 is 13 residues long. Only CDR3 DNA is held: 39 bases, read in frame from base 1. Trimming removed 0 bases from V and 7 bases from J; the gene matches leave 1 base unexplained. TCRbeta CDR3 regions were amplified from genomic DNA by means of the immunoSEQ Assay, a bias-controlled multiplex PCR. In the source study's methods: Within the assay, amplification of reference gene primers was used to estimate how many nucleated cells each sample contained. To quantify the absolute abundance of each unique TCRbeta CDR3 rearrangement, sequence reads were collapsed and filtered. For each sample, productive Simpson clonality was calculated by taking the square root of Simpson's diversity index across productive rearrangements. TCRdb limited this immuneACCESS table to in-frame rearrangements with V and J called. A share of clones is missing; checked studies link under half to unresolved V genes, and the rest is unexplained. The D gene and trimming were derived from the DNA, and the V and J assignments and clone size from that table. Here the sample has 100,000 to 150,000 clones; 65% to 85% occur a single time. The top ten constitute 15% to 20% of the sample.

One collaborating source in Seattle enrolled patients while the patients were actively infected and followed the patients over time throughout the course of disease. Collaborating institutions collected whole blood in K2EDTA tubes following their own protocols. For TCRbeta analysis, collaborator samples were shipped as frozen whole blood, as isolated PBMCs, or as DNA extracted from either sample type. Here the chain combines TRBV9 and TRBJ1-1; 9 central nucleotides agree with TRBD1. The sequence was collected from a young man with COVID-19, enrolled during active disease. The sequenced material came from peripheral blood. The sequenced DNA is TGTGCCAGCAGCGTAGGGGGACAGGGTGAAGCTTTCTTT. Translated, this gives CASSVGGQGEAFF.